This T cell receptor (beta chain) comes out of a study of cytomegalovirus exposure and HLA in healthy donors. About the research overall: Among around 200 million T cells, an earlier analysis found 90 million to 130 million unique TCR beta sequences.

A word on this clone: The antigen is unknown.

The PCR ran on 60 Vbeta and 13 Jbeta primers. Clones were read by immunoSEQ multiplex PCR, and TCRdb kept only the in-frame ones, dropping some. Among 65,000 to 80,000 clones, under 85% were seen once, and the ten largest hold 22%. Broader study findings: Most TCRs appeared rarely, but some public TCRs recurred in many donors. Later analysis suggested links between common viral pathogens and several top significant clusters. Researchers catalogued approximately 170 TCR beta chains as cytomegalovirus-associated.

The CDR3 sequence is 14 residues long. CDR1 is LNHNV, CDR2 YYDKDF, per germline (reference sequence). The V end lost 1 base, the J end lost 1 base, and 7 bases lay between the germline ends. This rearrangement joins TRBV15 to TRBJ1-1; unclear D gene. The sample taken for sequencing was PBMCs. This receptor was obtained from a woman aged 40 to 50 in good health and CMV-seropositive. The CDR3 region has the DNA TGTGCCACCAGCAGAGTACAGTCGAACACTGAAGCTTTCTTT. This encodes CATSRVQSNTEAFF.